This record concerns one TCR beta chain sequence. This CDR3 comprises 14 residues. Germline V gene lookup returns CDR1 ENHRY and CDR2 SYGVKD. With V trimmed by 7 bases and J by 0 bases, 4 bases remained unmatched. The sample comes from a study of blood T cell repertoires in COVID-19. The protocol was immunoSEQ multiplex PCR, while the TCRdb copy is restricted to in-frame clones and leaves out a portion. This table has 200,000 to 250,000 clones, approximately 90% appearing once. The chain has TRBV10-3 and TRBJ1-1; TRBD1 aligns across 8 bases. The clonotype comes from a man aged 45-65 years with acute or convalescent COVID-19. Sequencing input: peripheral blood. The CDR3 loop is CAITRQGMNTEAFF. The CDR3 DNA reads TGTGCCATCACCAGACAGGGGATGAACACTGAAGCTTTCTTT.